These T cell receptor beta chains were read from a single sample in a study of cytomegalovirus exposure and HLA in healthy donors. Data came from immunoSEQ multiplex PCR; TCRdb stores just in-frame clones and leaves some out. Of more than 95,000 clones listed, 85% to 90% are singletons. The sample consisted of PBMCs. The source is a woman younger than 35 in good health and CMV-seronegative. Each CDR3 is given with its conserved first and last residue. Each record gives: clone size, D gene, V gene, J gene, CDR3 protein, CDR3 DNA. The D gene is left open where the match is weak. Size is stated for part of the rows, as once, few or many counts, or as a class when the clone is expanded.

clone_size: .
d_call: .
v_call: TRBV2
j_call: TRBJ1-1
cdr3_aa: CASPKTDSMNTEAFF
cdr3_nt: TGTGCCAGCCCAAAAACGGACAGCATGAACACTGAAGCTTTCTTT

clone_size: .
d_call: TRBD1
v_call: TRBV18
j_call: TRBJ1-1
cdr3_aa: CASSRTGNTEAFF
cdr3_nt: TGTGCCAGCTCCAGGACAGGGAACACTGAAGCTTTCTTT

clone_size: once
d_call: .
v_call: TRBV29-1
j_call: TRBJ2-3
cdr3_aa: CSVEDSGPISTDTQYF
cdr3_nt: TGCAGCGTTGAAGATTCAGGGCCGATTAGCACAGATACGCAGTATTTT

clone_size: .
d_call: .
v_call: TRBV10-3
j_call: TRBJ1-1
cdr3_aa: CAISEWQGMNTEAFF
cdr3_nt: TGTGCCATCAGTGAGTGGCAGGGGATGAACACTGAAGCTTTCTTT

clone_size: few
d_call: .
v_call: TRBV19
j_call: TRBJ2-2
cdr3_aa: CASSIDRGIAAGELFF
cdr3_nt: TGTGCCAGTAGTATAGATCGAGGGATTGCTGCCGGGGAGCTGTTTTTT

clone_size: .
d_call: .
v_call: TRBV5-6
j_call: TRBJ2-3
cdr3_aa: CASSLGVGTDTQYF
cdr3_nt: TGTGCCAGCAGCTTGGGCGTTGGCACAGATACGCAGTATTTT

clone_size: .
d_call: .
v_call: TRBV28
j_call: TRBJ1-1
cdr3_aa: CASRRPGDTEAFF
cdr3_nt: TGTGCCAGCAGGCGACCCGGGGACACTGAAGCTTTCTTT

clone_size: .
d_call: .
v_call: TRBV12-5
j_call: TRBJ2-1
cdr3_aa: CASGPLARDVGFPNEQFF
cdr3_nt: TGTGCTAGTGGCCCACTAGCTAGGGACGTTGGTTTCCCCAATGAGCAGTTCTTC

clone_size: .
d_call: TRBD2
v_call: TRBV4-3
j_call: TRBJ2-1
cdr3_aa: CASSQEAGGANEQFF
cdr3_nt: TGCGCCAGCAGCCAAGAGGCGGGAGGGGCCAATGAGCAGTTCTTC

clone_size: once
d_call: .
v_call: TRBV5-1
j_call: TRBJ2-1
cdr3_aa: CASSLAEGYNEQFF
cdr3_nt: TGCGCCAGCAGCTTAGCGGAAGGGTACAATGAGCAGTTCTTC

clone_size: .
d_call: .
v_call: TRBV18
j_call: TRBJ1-1
cdr3_aa: CASATTEGTEAFF
cdr3_nt: TGTGCCAGCGCGACCACAGAGGGCACTGAAGCTTTCTTT

clone_size: .
d_call: TRBD1
v_call: TRBV7-6
j_call: TRBJ2-7
cdr3_aa: CASSWDRVGYEQYF
cdr3_nt: TGTGCCAGCAGCTGGGACAGGGTTGGGTACGAGCAGTACTTC

clone_size: .
d_call: .
v_call: TRBV5-4
j_call: TRBJ2-5
cdr3_aa: CASSRGTGPRETQYF
cdr3_nt: TGTGCCAGCAGCCGCGGGACGGGCCCCAGGGAGACCCAGTACTTC

clone_size: .
d_call: .
v_call: TRBV28
j_call: TRBJ1-4
cdr3_aa: CASSLMGPANEKLFF
cdr3_nt: TGTGCCAGCAGTCTAATGGGGCCGGCTAATGAAAAACTGTTTTTT

clone_size: .
d_call: TRBD2
v_call: TRBV27
j_call: TRBJ2-7
cdr3_aa: CASSQGLAGVYEQYF
cdr3_nt: TGTGCCAGCAGTCAAGGACTAGCGGGAGTCTACGAGCAGTACTTC